The 12 T cell receptor beta chains in this list originate from one sample, sequenced in a study of human T cells and chemical hapten exposure. TCRdb ran MiXCR on the RACE reads and lists one entry per CDR3 protein. The data hold roughly 82,000 distinct CDR3 sequences, with approximately 12% observed a single time. This sample's time point: patch test 1, 2 weeks after DPC sensitization. Documented treatment: therapeutic diphenylcyclopropenone sensitization with weekly scalp DPC. The material sequenced was whole blood, taken in connection with sensitization to the hapten diphenylcyclopropenone (DPC). These receptors were collected from a woman aged 55-70 years with alopecia areata. Some clones in this sample may be carry-over from other donors' samples.

This clonotype was seen many times. The chain is built from TRBV5-8 and TRBJ1-5; no clear D. CDR1 is SGHTS and CDR2 is YDEGEE in the germline V gene. This CDR3 spans 14 amino acids. Deletions cut 0 bases from V and 3 bases from J, with 7 bases between. The CDR3 loop reads CASSLERINQPQHF. Here the CDR3 DNA reads TGTGCCAGCAGCTTGGAACGGATCAATCAGCCCCAGCATTTT. Full variable domain (missing parts from reference TRBV5-8 and TRBJ1-5): EAGVTQSPTHLIKTRGQQATLRCSPISGHTSVYWYQQALGLGLQFLLWYDEGEERNRGNFPPRFSGRQFPNYSSELNVNALELEDSALYLCASSLERINQPQHFGDGTRLSIL.

The chain has TRBV11-1 and TRBJ1-2; D gene unclear. Trimming took 5 bases from V and 2 from J, leaving 12 bases between them. The CDR3 extends over 14 amino acids. Germline-derived CDR1 and CDR2 are SGHAT and FQDESV (reference sequence). For the CDR3, the DNA is TGTGCCAGCAGCCACCAAGGAGACAACTATGGCTACACCTTC. Protein: CASSHQGDNYGYTF.

This clonotype has more than one count but fewer than ten. Its ends do not fully match the called genes, so a read error is possible. This chain uses TRBV12-3 or TRBV12-4 with TRBJ1-2; D is ambiguous. This CDR3 spans 10 amino acids. CDR3 in amino acids: CASSLGLGSF. In DNA, the CDR3 is TGTGCCAGCAGTTTAGGTTTGGGGAGCTTC.

This chain uses TRBV12-3 or TRBV12-4 with TRBJ2-7; the D call may be TRBD1 or TRBD2 (5 bases each). V was cut by 6 bases and J by 5 bases, with 17 bases left in between. The CDR3 is 14 residues long. The chain's CDR3 is CASREGTWTDEQYF. In nucleotides, the CDR3 is TGTGCCAGCAGAGAGGGGACCTGGACCGACGAGCAGTACTTC.

The V call is TRBV6-6, the J call TRBJ2-4; maybe TRBD1 (7 bases). Germline values: CDR1 MNHNY, CDR2 SVGAGI (reference sequence). The CDR3 is made up of 15 amino acids. The ends were cut back, 5 bases at V and 6 bases at J, with 17 bases in the middle. The CDR3 bases are TGTGCCAGCAGTCAGGACAGGATCGGGGGAAACATTCAGTACTTC. Translation: CASSQDRIGGNIQYF.

This clonotype was observed a few times. This sequence joins TRBV9 and TRBJ2-2; D might be TRBD2 (5 bases). The CDR3 is made up of 16 amino acids. Per germline, CDR1 SGDLS and CDR2 YYNGEE. The V end lost 4 bases, the J end lost 5 bases, and 18 bases lay between the germline ends. CDR3 bases: TGTGCCAGCAGCCCCCTTTGGGCTAGCAGGACCGGGGAGCTGTTTTTT. Translated, it gives CASSPLWASRTGELFF.

Many counts were recorded for this clonotype. The V and J genes are TRBV21-1 and TRBJ2-5; TRBD1, as called in the table, went unchecked against the DNA. TRBV21-1 is marked as a pseudogene. This CDR3 spans 16 amino acids. As DNA, the CDR3 is TGTGCCAGCAGCAGCCTTCCAGGCAGGGTCGGGGAGACCCAGTACTTC. Residues: CASSSLPGRVGETQYF.

This clonotype was seen repeatedly, ten times or more. V is TRBV30 and J is TRBJ1-1; 8 bases are a match to TRBD1. Per the germline V gene, CDR1 is GTSNPN and CDR2 is SVGIG (reference sequence). This CDR3 spans 13 amino acids. V gave up 0 bases and J gave up 3 bases; unmatched junction bases: 0. CDR3 region: CAWSVQGDTEAFF. For the CDR3, the DNA is TGTGCCTGGAGTGTACAGGGGGACACTGAAGCTTTCTTT.

V is TRBV14 and J is TRBJ2-1; a possible D gene is TRBD1 (6 bases). CDR1 is SGHDN and CDR2 is FVKESK in the germline V gene. V was trimmed by 3 bases and J by 6 bases, leaving 12 bases between them. The CDR3 covers 14 residues. CDR3 loop: CASSHGARGNEQFF. CDR3 in DNA: TGTGCCAGCAGCCATGGTGCCAGGGGCAATGAGCAGTTCTTC.

This clonotype showed up many times. This rearrangement joins TRBV7-9 to TRBJ2-3; TRBD1 matches 7 bases. V shed 5 bases, J shed 0 bases, and the junction held 2 bases outside the gene matches. This CDR3 spans 14 amino acids. In germline, CDR1 is SEHNR, CDR2 FQNEAQ (reference sequence). CDR3 region: CASSPGQSTDTQYF. The DNA of the CDR3 is TGTGCCAGCAGCCCGGGACAGAGCACAGATACGCAGTATTTT.

This clonotype was seen repeatedly, ten times or more. The J gene is TRBJ1-1, the V gene TRBV6-5, with a possible D match to TRBD1 (5 bases). Germline V gene sequence: CDR1 MNHEY, CDR2 SVGAGI. The V end was cut by 4 bases, the J end by 4 bases, with 10 bases between. The CDR3 covers 13 residues. CDR3 nucleotides: TGTGCCAGCAGTTTCTACGGGGGCACTGAAGCTTTCTTT. It codes for CASSFYGGTEAFF.

This clonotype was seen many times. V usage is TRBV7-3 and J usage is TRBJ2-7; D ambiguous. Deletions cut 2 bases from V and 0 bases from J, with 11 bases between. The CDR3 has 15 residues. Germline V gene lookup returns CDR1 SGHTA and CDR2 FQGTGA. Here the CDR3 DNA reads TGTGCCAGCAGCTTAGCGGCGGATAGCTCCTACGAGCAGTACTTC. It is translated as CASSLAADSSYEQYF.